A selection of T cell receptor beta chains follows, all from one sample in a study of OX40 agonist ivuxolimab in advanced cancers. TCRdb's table, derived via immunoSEQ multiplex PCR, lists solely in-frame clones and lacks some. The table has 60,000 or so clones, almost 95% seen once. The sample here was CD4+ or CD8+ T cells sorted from blood, taken in a trial of the OX40 agonist ivuxolimab. Receptors originate from an adult with an advanced solid tumor such as melanoma, head and neck, liver or kidney cancer. Each CDR3 is given with its conserved first and last residue.

j_gene | v_gene | CDR3aa
TRBJ2-2 | TRBV6-4 | CASSDQTSGNVGELFF
TRBJ2-7 | TRBV19 | CASSVNRGRGVHSYEQYF
TRBJ1-5 | TRBV28 | CASTRGRVSNQPQHF
TRBJ2-2 | TRBV9 | CASHSLARNTGELFF
TRBJ1-1 | TRBV5-1 | CASSLATYLSAEAFF
TRBJ2-3 | TRBV9 | CASQAGTMGDTQYF
TRBJ1-2 | TRBV19 | CASSLRTGTGGRGYGYTF
TRBJ2-4 | TRBV5-5 | CASSQGSGRDLAKNIQYF
TRBJ2-7 | TRBV7-6 | CASSLRSGMGEQYF
TRBJ2-2 | TRBV11-2 | CASSLFSGNTGELFF
TRBJ2-7 | TRBV5-5 | CASSEVQGFLYEQYF
TRBJ2-2 | TRBV29-1 | CSVETGKRNTGELFF
TRBJ2-7 | TRBV5-6 | CASNARPVIYEQYF
TRBJ2-1 | TRBV27 | CASRTGGNEQFF
TRBJ2-1 | TRBV4-3 | CASSQGLAAGEQFF
TRBJ2-1 | TRBV7-9 | CASSLVSGRTSEQFF
TRBJ2-3 | TRBV7-9 | CASSPQPFSVEATQYF
TRBJ2-7 | TRBV7-9 | CASSLQDEQYF
TRBJ2-5 | TRBV7-6 | CASSLTSGSYTETQYF
TRBJ2-2 | TRBV11-2 | CASSLSYSGELFF
TRBJ2-7 | TRBV7-2 | CASSLGPGGYEQYF
TRBJ2-5 | TRBV9 | CASSPGRDSQETQYF
TRBJ1-2 | TRBV27 | CASSLVDRGYGYTF
TRBJ2-2 | TRBV27 | CASSYASILYTGELFF
TRBJ2-7 | TRBV5-6 | CASSYGTAWEQYF
TRBJ2-7 | TRBV19 | CASSIARGRHSYEQYF
TRBJ2-1 | TRBV7-6 | CASSLRFGGETYNEQFF
TRBJ2-5 | TRBV7-9 | CASSRSPQETQYF
TRBJ2-5 | TRBV12-5 | CASGGTEETQYF
TRBJ2-2 | TRBV4-3 | CASSQDSYRGELFF
TRBJ1-1 | TRBV5-1 | CASKVFPETEAFF
TRBJ2-6 | TRBV9 | CASQWGRSGANVLTF
TRBJ2-1 | TRBV4-1 | CASSQETGGVWTDNEQFF
TRBJ2-1 | TRBV5-1 | CASSGFSSYNEQFF
TRBJ2-5 | TRBV4-3 | CASSRSSAGETQYF
TRBJ1-1 | TRBV4-3 | CASSPGTDRNTEAFF
TRBJ2-3 | TRBV4-1 | CASSQDRQGTHSTDTQYF
TRBJ2-7 | TRBV10-3 | CAISDASYYEQYF
TRBJ2-1 | TRBV6-6 | CASSSNRELNNEQFF
TRBJ2-7 | TRBV4-1 | CASSQHSPGEQYF
TRBJ1-6 | TRBV30 | CAWSLTGNGNSPLHF
TRBJ2-3 | TRBV23-1 | CAIPREGPSIRTDTQYF
TRBJ2-7 | TRBV2 | CAIRGPYYEQYF
TRBJ2-2 | TRBV7-6 | CASSLVGELFF
TRBJ1-1 | TRBV14 | CASSQQGTEAFF
TRBJ2-2 | TRBV19 | CASSITTSGITGELFF
TRBJ1-4 | TRBV9 | CASSVEAGGYATNEKLFF
TRBJ2-2 | TRBV7-9 | CASSPGTGAGTGELFF
TRBJ2-3 | TRBV5-6 | CASSFRSSGLTDTQYF
TRBJ2-1 | TRBV28 | CASSFSNEQFF
TRBJ2-1 | TRBV7-6 | CASSARRTSGNPPSSYNEQFF
TRBJ1-3 | TRBV13 | CASSFPSGGNGNTIYF
TRBJ2-7 | TRBV9 | CASSVEGLAQEQYF
TRBJ2-1 | TRBV9 | CASSVAEGYNEQFF
TRBJ2-1 | TRBV15 | CATTIYRGSNNEQFF
TRBJ2-5 | TRBV5-6 | CASSLRLAGGGETQYF
TRBJ1-4 | TRBV28 | CASSGTRGANEKLFF